The 12 T cell receptor beta chains given below trace back to one sample, sequenced in a study of blood T cell repertoires in COVID-19. TCRdb's table, derived via immunoSEQ multiplex PCR, lists solely in-frame clones and lacks some. This sample has 250,000 or so clones; 70% to 90% occur once, and the top ten carry roughly 5.8%. Sample: peripheral blood. These receptors were obtained from a man aged 55-75 years with acute or convalescent COVID-19.

The chain carries TRBV11-3 and TRBJ2-6; TRBD1 is a possible D gene (5 bases). The V gene lost 5 bases and the J gene lost 0 bases, with 14 bases spanning the gap. The CDR3 totals 17 residues. Germline V CDR1 and CDR2: SGHNT, YENEEA. CDR3 nucleotides: TGTGCCAGCAGCCGATGGGGCAGTAGCTCTGGGGCCAACGTCCTGACTTTC. This encodes CASSRWGSSSGANVLTF.

This clone was recorded many times. The chain employs TRBV30 and TRBJ1-5; unclear D gene. V was shortened by 0 bases and J by 3 bases, with 9 bases between the two germline ends. There are 14 residues in the CDR3. Germline-derived CDR1 and CDR2 are GTSNPN and SVGIG (reference sequence). CDR3 nucleotides: TGTGCCTGGAGTGTAGCCGCAATCAATCAGCCCCAGCATTTT. This translates into CAWSVAAINQPQHF.

The chain recombines TRBV7-2 with TRBJ1-4; D remains ambiguous. Trimming cost V 1 base and J 0 bases, with 6 bases left between them. The CDR3 is 15 residues long. The V gene's germline CDR1 is SGHTA and CDR2 FQGNSA. For the CDR3, the DNA is TGTGCCAGCAGCTTAGTGCAGTCAACTAATGAAAAACTGTTTTTT. Residues: CASSLVQSTNEKLFF.

The rearrangement links TRBV30 to TRBJ2-7, with D tentatively TRBD2 (6 bases). The germline gives CDR1 GTSNPN, CDR2 SVGIG (reference sequence). CDR3 length: 13 residues. The ends were cut back, 7 bases at V and 1 base at J, with 14 bases in the middle. The CDR3 reads CASSPGTSYEQYF. In DNA, the CDR3 is TGTGCCTCCTCCCCCGGGACTTCCTACGAGCAGTACTTC.

The chain recombines TRBV10-3 with TRBJ1-2; 10 positions match TRBD1. The CDR3 is 16 residues long. Germline V gives CDR1 ENHRY, CDR2 SYGVKD. Germline trimming cut 3 bases from V and 3 bases from J; bases unmatched to any gene: 7. CDR3 loop: CAISEPRTGGDYGYTF. The CDR3 DNA reads as TGTGCCATCAGTGAACCGAGGACAGGGGGGGACTATGGCTACACCTTC.

V and J are TRBV6-1 and TRBJ2-5, with TRBD1 identical over 10 bases. Germline V gene sequence: CDR1 MNHNS, CDR2 SASEGT. V dropped 0 bases and J dropped 4; count of bases not matched to a gene: 5. CDR3 length: 16 residues. In nucleotides, the CDR3 is TGTGCCAGCAGTGAAGCGCCGGGACAGGGGCGAGAGACCCAGTACTTC. It translates to CASSEAPGQGRETQYF.

The chain uses TRBV5-1 and TRBJ2-5; 9 nucleotides match TRBD1. The germline V gene has CDR1 SGHRS and CDR2 YFSETQ. There are 15 residues in the CDR3. After removal of 4 bases from V and 3 bases from J, the junction contained 7 bases not matched to a gene. The CDR3 here is CASSRQGGREETQYF. The CDR3, as DNA: TGCGCCAGCAGCCGACAGGGGGGTCGGGAAGAGACCCAGTACTTC.

Points on this clone: One junction end disagrees with the germline gene, perhaps due to a read error. The rearrangement links TRBV14 to TRBJ2-4; 11 bases map to TRBD2. Germline V gives CDR1 SGHDN, CDR2 FVKESK. This CDR3 region has 13 residues. CDR3 sequence reads: CASSQTTSGMLHF. CDR3 in DNA: TGTGCCAGCTCCCAAACGACTAGCGGGATGCTGCACTTC.

This chain uses TRBV7-9 with TRBJ1-5; no reliable D call. The CDR3 totals 14 residues. CDR1 is SEHNR, CDR2 FQNEAQ, per germline (reference sequence). Trimming pared 4 bases from V and 2 bases from J, leaving 9 bases between. CDR3 coding DNA: TGTGCCAGCAGCTGGGAGGGAGGCAATCAGCCCCAGCATTTT. Translating it yields CASSWEGGNQPQHF.

The chain carries TRBV18 and TRBJ2-4; 8 bases line up with TRBD1. The V segment lost 5 bases and the J segment 6 bases; nucleotides outside the gene matches: 6. In germline, CDR1 is KGHSH, CDR2 LQKENI. There are 14 residues in the CDR3. CDR3 amino acids: CASSGQGERNIQYF. In nucleotides, the CDR3 is TGTGCCAGCTCAGGACAGGGAGAGAGAAACATTCAGTACTTC.

The CDR3: CASSMGRGELFF. In DNA form, the CDR3 reads TGTGCCAGTAGTATGGGGCGCGGGGAGCTGTTTTTT. This chain connects TRBV19 to TRBJ2-2; perhaps TRBD1 as D (5 bases). The CDR3 covers 12 residues. Germline-derived CDR1 and CDR2 are LNHDA and SQIVND (reference sequence). Trimming cost V 3 bases and J 7 bases, with 6 bases left between them.

V usage is TRBV5-4 and J usage is TRBJ1-3; D ambiguous. The V and J ends lost 4 bases and 0 bases respectively, with 8 bases between them. The V gene's germline CDR1 is SGHNT and CDR2 YYREEE (reference sequence). CDR3 length: 14 residues. The CDR3 DNA sequence: TGTGCCAGCAGCCCCCTAAACTCTGGAAACACCATATATTTT. Residues: CASSPLNSGNTIYF.